One and the same sample provided the 30 T cell receptor beta chains below, sequenced in a study of T cell repertoires in cytomegalovirus infection. TCRdb processed the reads anew with MiXCR; each CDR3 protein has one entry. The sample records 560,000 or so distinct CDR3 sequences, approximately 15% being singletons. The sequenced sample was CD8+ T cells from PBMCs. Every receptor here comes from a human donor in good health (CMV status not recorded). Some clones in this sample may be carry-over from other donors' samples.

This clonotype came up many times. The chain employs TRBV27 and TRBJ1-5; TRBD1 matches 8 bases. The germline V gene has CDR1 MNHEY and CDR2 SMNVEV (reference sequence). This CDR3 spans 14 amino acids. After removal of 2 bases from V and 5 bases from J, the junction contained 2 bases not matched to a gene. The CDR3 region has the DNA TGTGCCAGCAGTTTAGCAGGGGGCTATCAGCCCCAGCATTTT. Translation: CASSLAGGYQPQHF.

This clonotype was recorded many times. The V gene is TRBV5-6, the J gene TRBJ1-2; TRBD1 matches 8 bases. Trimming at V came to 4 bases and at J to 0 bases, leaving 11 bases not matched to a gene. This CDR3 comprises 17 residues. CDR1 and CDR2 (germline): SGHDT, YYEEEE. CDR3 DNA sequence: TGTGCCAGCAGCGCACCCGACAGGGGCCCCGCTAACTATGGCTACACCTTC. Its protein product is CASSAPDRGPANYGYTF.

To note about this clonotype: Given the absence of the conserved phenylalanine or tryptophan at the CDR3 end, a read error is likely. The gene calls are TRBV4-1 and TRBJ2-7, with TRBD1 matching over 9 bases. The CDR3 has 14 amino acids. The germline gives CDR1 MGHRA, CDR2 YSYEKL. J gave up 1 base and V 7 bases, and 5 bases lay outside the gene matches. In DNA form, the CDR3 reads TGCGCCAGCACCACCGACAGGGGGTCCTACGAGCAGTACTTA. Residues: CASTTDRGSYEQYL.

Remarks on this clonotype: The junction departs from germline at one end; a sequencing error may be responsible. The chain is built from TRBV2 and TRBJ1-5; TRBD1 agrees at 7 bases. Per germline, CDR1 SNHLY and CDR2 FYNNEI. This CDR3 has 14 amino acids. CDR3 region: CASRGRFSNQPHHF. The CDR3 DNA sequence: TGTGCAAGCAGGGGGAGGTTTAGCAATCAGCCCCATCATTTT.

The gene calls are TRBV30 and TRBJ2-2, with 11 bases lining up with TRBD2. The length of the CDR3 is 20 residues. CDR1 and CDR2 from the germline V gene are GTSNPN and SVGIG (reference sequence). The V and J ends lost 2 bases and 6 bases, in that order; junction bases with no gene match: 20. CDR3 nucleotide sequence: TGTGCCTGGAGTCTCCTCAACAGAGATCTAGCGGGAGGAGTAGCCGGGGAGCTGTTTTTT. As protein: CAWSLLNRDLAGGVAGELFF.

In its sample, this clonotype was seen many times. This CDR3 reads CASSLGALQNTEAFF. The CDR3 nucleotides are TGTGCCAGCAGTTTAGGGGCGCTCCAGAACACTGAAGCTTTCTTT. The rearrangement uses TRBV27 and TRBJ1-1; D perhaps matches TRBD1 (5 bases). The CDR3 is 15 residues long. The V gene's germline CDR1 is MNHEY and CDR2 SMNVEV (reference sequence). Trimming pared 2 bases from V and 1 base from J, leaving 11 bases between.

The sample holds many counts of this clonotype. CDR3 sequence: CASSLDVPGHEQYF. As DNA, the CDR3 is TGTGCCAGCAGCTTAGACGTCCCGGGTCACGAGCAGTACTTC. The rearrangement uses TRBV7-9 and TRBJ2-7, with D unresolved. CDR1 and CDR2 (germline): SEHNR, FQNEAQ (reference sequence). The CDR3 is made up of 14 amino acids. V was cut by 1 base and J by 5 bases, with 12 bases left in between.

This clonotype was detected a few times. The chain recombines TRBV6-2 or TRBV6-3 with TRBJ1-1; D unclear. The CDR3 is made up of 11 amino acids. Germline-derived CDR1 and CDR2 are MNHEY and SVGEGT. Trimming left V 6 bases short and J 7 bases short, with 9 bases between. The CDR3 DNA follows: TGTGCCAGCAGCCGTTGGAATGAAGCTTTCTTT. Protein sequence: CASSRWNEAFF.

The chain combines TRBV27 with TRBJ2-2; 8 bases fit TRBD2. CDR1 and CDR2 from the germline V gene are MNHEY and SMNVEV (reference sequence). V shed 6 bases, J shed 3 bases, and the junction held 9 bases outside the gene matches. The CDR3 contains 16 residues. CDR3 protein: CASSPSGGPYTGELFF. CDR3 nucleotide sequence: TGTGCCAGCAGCCCTTCGGGGGGGCCGTACACCGGGGAGCTGTTTTTT.

The chain employs TRBV5-1 and TRBJ1-1; 10 nucleotides line up with TRBD1. This CDR3 spans 15 amino acids. V dropped 0 bases and J dropped 6; count of bases not matched to a gene: 5. Germline assignment: CDR1 SGHRS and CDR2 YFSETQ. This CDR3 reads CASSLAGQGGAEAFF. In DNA form, the CDR3 reads TGCGCCAGCAGCTTGGCCGGACAGGGGGGTGCTGAAGCTTTCTTT.

This clonotype was picked up a small number of times. The rearrangement links TRBV6-2 or TRBV6-3 to TRBJ2-1; 9 positions agree with TRBD2. Germline CDR1 and CDR2: MNHEY and SVGEGT. V shed 2 bases and J 15 bases; nucleotides not matched to a gene: 17. CDR3 length equals 16 residues. CDR3 DNA: TGTGCCAGCAGTTACGGCGGGAGGGCAAAACGGTATGAGTGGTTCTTC. This encodes CASSYGGRAKRYEWFF.

This clonotype was seen only a few times. V gene TRBV27 combines with J gene TRBJ1-4; the D is unclear. The CDR3 is 15 amino acids. Between the trimmed V and J ends, which lost 6 bases and 0 bases, there was a span of 11 bases. The germline V gene encodes CDR1 MNHEY and CDR2 SMNVEV (reference sequence). CDR3 in DNA: TGTGCCAGCAGGGTACGCGTCACAACTAATGAAAAACTGTTTTTT. Translation gives CASRVRVTTNEKLFF.

The chain joins TRBV28 to TRBJ2-3; possibly TRBD1 or TRBD2 for D (5 bases each). Trimming pared 4 bases from V and 0 bases from J, leaving 14 bases between. Germline V gene sequence: CDR1 MDHEN, CDR2 SYDVKM. The length of the CDR3 is 16 residues. The CDR3, as DNA: TGTGCCAGCAGTTGGGGGACCTGGACGAGCACAGATACGCAGTATTTT. Protein: CASSWGTWTSTDTQYF.

This clonotype was seen ten or more times. The rearrangement links TRBV7-9 to TRBJ1-1; D not certain. Trimming took off 7 bases at V and 0 bases at J, with 9 bases between the two ends. The germline CDR1 and CDR2 sequences are SEHNR and FQNEAQ (reference sequence). CDR3 length: 13 amino acids. The CDR3 sequence is CASTAKMNTEAFF. The CDR3 region has the DNA TGTGCCAGCACCGCCAAAATGAACACTGAAGCTTTCTTT.

This clonotype was detected many times. The chain joins TRBV25-1 to TRBJ2-3; 10 bases agree with TRBD2. Germline CDR1 is MGHDK and CDR2 is SYGVNS. The CDR3 extends over 16 amino acids. Losses at the gene ends were 3 bases for V and 6 bases for J; bases not matched to a gene: 9. This CDR3 is CASSDELAGRQDTQYF. The CDR3 nucleotides read TGTGCCAGCAGTGACGAACTAGCGGGAAGGCAGGATACGCAGTATTTT.

This clonotype was observed many times. The V and J genes are TRBV28 and TRBJ2-1; TRBD2 matches at 9 bases. The germline V gene has CDR1 MDHEN and CDR2 SYDVKM. This CDR3 spans 14 amino acids. V gave up 7 bases and J gave up 7 bases; unmatched junction bases: 8. CDR3 in DNA: TGTGCCAGCAACCCTAGCGGGAATTCGAATGAGCAGTTCTTC. Translating gives CASNPSGNSNEQFF.

In its sample, this clonotype was seen a few times. The gene calls are TRBV15 and TRBJ1-1; the match to TRBD1 covers 7 bases. The germline gives CDR1 LNHNV, CDR2 YYDKDF (reference sequence). V was pared by 1 base and J by 1 base, with 6 bases of the junction left unmatched. There are 16 residues in the CDR3. The CDR3 is CATSRVAGGSNTEAFF. The CDR3 region has the DNA TGTGCCACCAGCAGAGTGGCAGGGGGGTCGAACACTGAAGCTTTCTTT.

This clonotype was observed a single time. The CDR3 end shows no conserved phenylalanine or tryptophan, and so a read error is likely. This rearrangement joins TRBV20-1 to TRBJ2-1; TRBD2 matches 12 bases. The CDR3 is 18 residues long. Germline loops: CDR1 DFQATT, CDR2 SNEGSKA (reference sequence). The V gene end was trimmed by 3 bases and the J gene end by 5 bases; junction bases not matched to a gene: 14. The CDR3 sequence is CSARQTSGREWIHNEQFL. CDR3 in DNA: TGCAGTGCTAGGCAGACTAGCGGGAGAGAGTGGATTCACAATGAGCAGTTCTTA.

This clonotype was seen repeatedly, ten times or more. V usage is TRBV7-8 and J usage is TRBJ2-1; 8 bases are shared with TRBD2. V shed 7 bases and J 6 bases; nucleotides not matched to a gene: 14. The CDR3 consists of 16 residues. The germline V gene has CDR1 SGHVS and CDR2 FQNEAQ. The CDR3 region is CASTKAGGGRPNEQFF. The CDR3 DNA follows: TGTGCCAGCACCAAAGCCGGGGGGGGAAGACCCAATGAGCAGTTCTTC.

Ten or more counts support this clonotype. The V and J genes are TRBV7-9 and TRBJ2-5; a possible D gene is TRBD1 (6 bases). Germline V gene lookup returns CDR1 SEHNR and CDR2 FQNEAQ (reference sequence). CDR3 length: 15 residues. Deletions cut 5 bases from V and 4 bases from J, with 17 bases between. For the CDR3, the DNA is TGTGCCAGCAGCCCTAACAGGGAAGTAGGAGAGACCCAGTACTTC. Protein: CASSPNREVGETQYF.

This clonotype was seen more than once but under ten times. The gene calls are TRBV6-6 and TRBJ1-3, with D possibly being TRBD1 (6 bases). Germline CDR1 is MNHNY and CDR2 is SVGAGI (reference sequence). This CDR3 has 14 residues. V dropped 2 bases and J dropped 6 bases, with 11 bases sitting between them. As DNA, the CDR3 is TGTGCCAGCAGTTACGGGGGGGCCGAAAACACCATATATTTT. Its protein is CASSYGGAENTIYF.

This clonotype was seen repeatedly, ten times or more. The chain is built from TRBV27 and TRBJ2-1; D assignment may be TRBD1 or TRBD2 (5 bases each). This CDR3 contains 16 residues. Per germline, CDR1 MNHEY and CDR2 SMNVEV (reference sequence). Trimming pared 2 bases from V and 4 bases from J, leaving 15 bases between. DNA for the CDR3: TGTGCCAGCAGTTTAAATGGGGGAGAGGGGTACAATGAGCAGTTCTTC. Protein sequence: CASSLNGGEGYNEQFF.

This clonotype was recorded at least ten times. The chain carries TRBV7-9 and TRBJ1-1; tentatively, D is TRBD1 (6 bases). The germline V gene encodes CDR1 SEHNR and CDR2 FQNEAQ (reference sequence). This CDR3 contains 19 residues. V dropped 2 bases and J dropped 0 bases, with 22 bases sitting between them. CDR3 nucleotide sequence: TGTGCCAGCAGCTTAAGATTGCGGGACACTAGGAAAATGAACACTGAAGCTTTCTTT. As protein: CASSLRLRDTRKMNTEAFF.

On this clonotype: Possible read error: a much larger clone is one base away. V is TRBV7-9 and J is TRBJ2-7; 7 bases are shared with TRBD1. The CDR3 loop spans 14 amino acids. J was trimmed by 1 base and V by 4 bases; bases with no gene match: 4. CDR1 is SEHNR and CDR2 is FQNEAQ in the germline V gene (reference sequence). CDR3 in DNA: TGTGCCAGCAGCTCCCAGGGACAGTCCTACGAGCAGTACTTC. This translates into CASSSQGQSYEQYF.

This chain uses TRBV5-1 with TRBJ1-1; TRBD1 agrees at 8 bases. This CDR3 comprises 14 residues. Germline V gene sequence: CDR1 SGHRS, CDR2 YFSETQ. J was trimmed by 6 bases and V by 0 bases; bases with no gene match: 4. The CDR3 is CASSLGGQVSEAFF. The CDR3 DNA follows: TGCGCCAGCAGCTTGGGGGGACAGGTTTCTGAAGCTTTCTTT.

This clonotype came up many times. This chain joins TRBV2 and TRBJ1-2, with D hard to call. The V end was cut by 7 bases, the J end by 6 bases, with 18 bases between. Germline V gene sequence: CDR1 SNHLY, CDR2 FYNNEI. The CDR3 runs to 14 residues. CDR3 nucleotide sequence: TGTGCCAGCACCCGGCGGCCCTTATGGGATGGCTACACCTTC. Amino acid sequence: CASTRRPLWDGYTF.

This clonotype was detected a few times. The chain employs TRBV20-1 and TRBJ1-2, with 7 bases identical to TRBD1. Germline CDR1 reads DFQATT; CDR2 reads SNEGSKA (reference sequence). CDR3 length equals 14 residues. J gave up 4 bases and V 6 bases, and 11 bases lay outside the gene matches. The CDR3 is CSAPFTGDLYGYTF. The DNA of the CDR3 is TGCAGTGCCCCTTTTACAGGGGACCTCTATGGCTACACCTTC.

The chain has TRBV4-2 and TRBJ2-3, with a tentative D call TRBD2 (5 bases). The CDR3 runs to 16 residues. The V gene's germline CDR1 is LGHNA and CDR2 YNFKEQ. Deletions cut 0 bases from V and 7 bases from J, with 17 bases between. CDR3 nucleotides: TGTGCCAGCAGCCAAGAAGCGGCACCCATTGAAAATACGCAGTATTTT. It translates to CASSQEAAPIENTQYF.

This clonotype has a single count. Without the conserved terminal phenylalanine or tryptophan, this CDR3 likely stems from a read error. V gene TRBV15 combines with J gene TRBJ2-7; D perhaps matches TRBD2 (5 bases). V was clipped by 1 base and J by 4 bases, with 8 bases between them. The length of the CDR3 is 13 residues. Germline lookup yields CDR1 LNHNV and CDR2 YYDKDF (reference sequence). The DNA of the CDR3 is TGTGCCACCAGCAGAGTCGGGATTTACGAGCAGTACTTA. Protein product: CATSRVGIYEQYL.

There are a few counts of this clonotype. The chain couples TRBV24-1 to TRBJ2-7; weak D call: TRBD1 (6 bases). There are 14 residues in the CDR3. Per germline, CDR1 KGHDR and CDR2 SFDVKD. The V end lost 4 bases, the J end lost 2 bases, and 11 bases lay between the germline ends. CDR3 loop: CATSDHGQPYEQYF. CDR3 DNA: TGTGCCACCAGTGACCACGGACAGCCCTACGAGCAGTACTTC.